This is a list of T cell receptor beta chains from one sample in a study of blood T cell repertoires in COVID-19. Measured with immunoSEQ multiplex PCR; TCRdb has only the in-frame clones, and not every one. The sample contains hundreds of thousands of clones, about 90% of which appear only once. Sequenced material: peripheral blood. The receptors were sampled from a woman in her 70s with COVID-19, enrolled during active disease. CDR3s include the opening cysteine and the closing phenylalanine or tryptophan. Each record gives: V gene, clone size, J gene, D gene, CDR3 protein, CDR3 DNA. The D gene is left open where the match is weak. Expanded clones are given a class, and other clones once, few, many or no size at all.

>TRBV9|NA|TRBJ2-2|TRBD2
CASSALAGEGNGELFF
TGTGCCAGCAGCGCCCTAGCGGGGGAAGGGAACGGGGAGCTGTTTTTT
>TRBV19|NA|TRBJ1-2|TRBD1
CASNDRDYGYTF
TGTGCCAGTAATGACAGGGACTATGGCTACACCTTC
>TRBV30|NA|TRBJ1-2|NA
CAWSDGAGSYGYTF
TGTGCCTGGAGTGATGGGGCCGGGAGCTATGGCTACACCTTC
>TRBV5-1|NA|TRBJ1-2|TRBD1
CASTPGQGFGYTF
TGCGCCAGCACCCCGGGACAGGGGTTTGGCTACACCTTC
>TRBV19|NA|TRBJ1-2|TRBD1
CASSNWGQDGYTF
TGTGCCAGTAGTAACTGGGGACAGGATGGCTACACCTTC
>TRBV24-1|NA|TRBJ2-1|TRBD1
CATSDPRTGGHEQFF
TGTGCCACCAGTGATCCTAGGACAGGCGGCCATGAGCAGTTCTTC
>TRBV6-5|NA|TRBJ2-7|NA
CASRGVPPRAYEQYF
TGTGCCAGCAGAGGGGTTCCTCCCAGGGCCTACGAGCAGTACTTC
>TRBV19|once|TRBJ1-1|NA
CASRPRGAGNTEAFF
TGTGCCAGTAGGCCCAGGGGCGCGGGGAACACTGAAGCTTTCTTT
>TRBV12-5|NA|TRBJ1-4|TRBD1
CASGQANRGGEKLFF
TGTGCTAGTGGTCAGGCCAACAGGGGGGGTGAAAAACTGTTTTTT
>TRBV6-2/TRBV6-3|NA|TRBJ1-4|TRBD1
CASSTDRGSAFNEKLFF
TGTGCCAGCAGTACGGACAGGGGCTCAGCTTTCAATGAAAAACTGTTTTTT
>TRBV10-3|NA|TRBJ1-1|TRBD1
CAISHGTGRTEAFF
TGTGCCATCAGTCACGGGACAGGGAGGACTGAAGCTTTCTTT
>TRBV12-3/TRBV12-4|NA|TRBJ2-2|NA
CASSLPNTGELFF
TGTGCCAGCAGTCTTCCGAACACCGGGGAGCTGTTTTTT
>TRBV21-1|few|TRBJ2-7|NA
CATAGVVSYEQYF
TGTGCCACCGCAGGGGTCGTCTCCTACGAGCAGTACTTC
>TRBV19|NA|TRBJ2-7|NA
CASSLDSGNYEQYF
TGTGCCAGTAGTCTTGACAGTGGCAACTACGAGCAGTACTTC